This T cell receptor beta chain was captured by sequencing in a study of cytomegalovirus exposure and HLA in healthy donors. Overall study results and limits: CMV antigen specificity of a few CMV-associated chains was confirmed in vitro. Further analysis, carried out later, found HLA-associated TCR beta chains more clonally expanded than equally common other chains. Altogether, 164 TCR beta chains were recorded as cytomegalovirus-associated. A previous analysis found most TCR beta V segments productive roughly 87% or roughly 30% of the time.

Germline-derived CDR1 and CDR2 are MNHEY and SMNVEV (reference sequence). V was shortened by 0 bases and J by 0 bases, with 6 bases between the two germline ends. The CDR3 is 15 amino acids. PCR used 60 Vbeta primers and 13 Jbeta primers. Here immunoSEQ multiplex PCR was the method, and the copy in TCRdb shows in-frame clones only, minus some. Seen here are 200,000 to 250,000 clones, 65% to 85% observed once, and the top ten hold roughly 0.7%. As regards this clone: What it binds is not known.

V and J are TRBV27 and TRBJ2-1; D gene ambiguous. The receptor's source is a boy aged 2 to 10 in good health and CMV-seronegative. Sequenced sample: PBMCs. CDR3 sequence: CASSLSAVSYNEQFF. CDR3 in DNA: TGTGCCAGCAGTTTATCGGCAGTCTCCTACAATGAGCAGTTCTTC.